A selection of T cell receptor beta chains follows, all from one sample in a study of blood T cell repertoires in COVID-19. Method: immunoSEQ multiplex PCR; TCRdb's copy keeps in-frame clones and lacks some. The sample records approximately 250,000 clones, more than 65% being singletons. Sequencing used peripheral blood. These receptors all come from a woman aged 35 to 49 who had recovered from COVID-19. Both conserved end residues are part of each CDR3. The D gene is left open where the match is weak. Size tells how often a clone was seen (once, few, many) or the class of an expanded clone, and some rows leave it out.

cdr3_nt cdr3_aa v_call d_call clone_size j_call cdr3_length
TGTGCCAGCAGCGCACCGGGACAGTTTAATTCACCCCTCCACTTT CASSAPGQFNSPLHF TRBV9 TRBD1 - TRBJ1-6 15
TGCGCCAGCAGCGAAGGACTAGCCCGAGACGAGCAGTACTTC CASSEGLARDEQYF TRBV5-1 TRBD2 - TRBJ2-7 14
TGCGCCAGCAAACGGGTGGCGGGGCTGTCCAAGACTGAAGCTTTCTTT CASKRVAGLSKTEAFF TRBV5-1 - - TRBJ1-1 16
TGTGCCAGCAGGCGGGAAATGAACACTGAAGCTTTCTTT CASRREMNTEAFF TRBV2 - - TRBJ1-1 13
TGCGCCAGCAGCGCAGGGACAGGGGCCGGGGAGCTGTTTTTT CASSAGTGAGELFF TRBV5-1 TRBD1 - TRBJ2-2 14
TGTGCCAGTATAGGGGGATCAGGGGCCAATCAGCCCCAGCATTTT CASIGGSGANQPQHF TRBV19 - once TRBJ1-5 15
TGTGCCAGTAGTATAGGAGCGGGGGCCACAGATACGCAGTATTTT CASSIGAGATDTQYF TRBV19 TRBD2 - TRBJ2-3 15
TGTGCCAGCAGCTCCCAACAAGAGACCCAGTACTTC CASSSQQETQYF TRBV7-9 - - TRBJ2-5 12
TGTGCCAGCATGGACAGGGCGAAAGCTAACTATGGCTACACCTTC CASMDRAKANYGYTF TRBV6-5 TRBD1 - TRBJ1-2 15
TGTGCCTGGAGTCCAGAGGGGACTAGCACAGATACGCAGTATTTT CAWSPEGTSTDTQYF TRBV30 - once TRBJ2-3 15
TGTGCGCTGGCCAGGGGTATGTTAGATACGCAGTATTTT CALARGMLDTQYF TRBV30 - - TRBJ2-3 13
TGTGCCAGCAGTGAGACAGGCGGATCCGGGGGGAACACCTTC CASSETGGSGGNTF TRBV27 - - TRBJ1-2 14
TGTGCCAGCAGTTACGGGCAGGGACAGGGTACCTACGAGCAGTACTTC CASSYGQGQGTYEQYF TRBV6-5 TRBD1 - TRBJ2-7 16
TGTGCCAGCTCCAGGACAGGGGGTCTGTACAATGAGCAGTTCTTC CASSRTGGLYNEQFF TRBV25-1 TRBD1 few TRBJ2-1 15
TGTGCCAGTGGGAAAGACAGGGACTACGAGCAGTACTTC CASGKDRDYEQYF TRBV5-4 TRBD1 - TRBJ2-7 13
TGTGCCAGTAGTATAAGACAGGCGATTAGCCTCTCTAGCAATCAGCCCCAGCATTTT CASSIRQAISLSSNQPQHF TRBV19 - - TRBJ1-5 19
TGTGCCAGCAGCTCAACGGCGGGTTTTGTCTACGAGCAGTACTTC CASSSTAGFVYEQYF TRBV7-6 - - TRBJ2-7 15
TGTGCCAGCAGCTTAGTAGGGGGAGCGGCAGATACGCAGTATTTT CASSLVGGAADTQYF TRBV7-2 - - TRBJ2-3 15
TGTGCCAGCAGTTCCAGGACAGGGGGAAGATCTGGAAACACCATATATTTT CASSSRTGGRSGNTIYF TRBV28 TRBD1 - TRBJ1-3 17
TGTGCCAGCAGCCCAGCAGGGGGCGAGGCTGAAAAACTGTTTTTT CASSPAGGEAEKLFF TRBV7-2 TRBD1 - TRBJ1-4 15
TGTGCCAGTAGTATCGGGACTAGCGGTTACAATGAGCAGTTCTTC CASSIGTSGYNEQFF TRBV19 TRBD2 - TRBJ2-1 15
TGTGCCAGCAGAAATCCGGGACAGAGCTATGGCTACACCTTC CASRNPGQSYGYTF TRBV2 TRBD1 once TRBJ1-2 14
TGTGCCAGCAGCCCTCCCCGGGACAGGGGGACAGATACGCAGTATTTT CASSPPRDRGTDTQYF TRBV3-1/TRBV3-2 TRBD1 once TRBJ2-3 16
TGTGCCAGCAGTTCAACCGGGACAGTTTACGAGCAGTACTTC CASSSTGTVYEQYF TRBV6-5 TRBD1 few TRBJ2-7 14
TGTGCCAGCAGCCTCTGGACTAGCGGCAGGGTCGGTCAAAACATTCAGTACTTC CASSLWTSGRVGQNIQYF TRBV7-9 TRBD2 - TRBJ2-4 18
TGTGCCAGCAGTGAGGTCAGGGTCGAGGGAGGCTGGGACGAGCAGTACTTC CASSEVRVEGGWDEQYF TRBV25-1 - - TRBJ2-7 17
TGTGCCACCAGCAGAGATTTAGGACAGGTTCAGCCCCAGCATTTT CATSRDLGQVQPQHF TRBV15 TRBD1 once TRBJ1-5 15
TGTGCCAGTAGCCGGGACTATAATTCACCCCTCCACTTT CASSRDYNSPLHF TRBV19 - - TRBJ1-6 13
TGCGCCAGCAGCCCTGGACAGGGCAACTGGGAGCAGTACTTC CASSPGQGNWEQYF TRBV5-1 TRBD1 once TRBJ2-7 14
TGTGCCAGTACCGTAGGGACTAGCGGGGAGACATTTACAGGGGAGCTGTTTTTT CASTVGTSGETFTGELFF TRBV19 TRBD2 - TRBJ2-2 18
TGTGCCGGGGGGTTAATTGGGAATGAAAAACTGTTTTTT CAGGLIGNEKLFF TRBV6-5 - - TRBJ1-4 13
TGTGCCAGCAGCAGGGGGCAGTTATACAATGAGCAGTTCTTC CASSRGQLYNEQFF TRBV6-5 TRBD1 - TRBJ2-1 14
TGTGCCGGGACAGGCTTCTCCTACGAGCAGTACTTC CAGTGFSYEQYF TRBV30 TRBD1 - TRBJ2-7 12
TGTGCCAGTAGACTTCGGCCAGACACCACTGAAGCTTTCTTT CASRLRPDTTEAFF TRBV19 - - TRBJ1-1 14
TGTGCCAGCACCGCGTATGGACAGGATGGGAGCGGTAACTATGGCTACACCTTC CASTAYGQDGSGNYGYTF TRBV3-1/TRBV3-2 TRBD1 - TRBJ1-2 18
TGTGCCACCAGCAAAGGGACTGCAAATTCACCCCTCCACTTT CATSKGTANSPLHF TRBV15 - - TRBJ1-6 14
TGTGCCAGCAGCTTAGTCTCCGGGCGCGGGTTTGGAAACACCATATATTTT CASSLVSGRGFGNTIYF TRBV7-9 - - TRBJ1-3 17
TGTGCCAGCTCACCGTCGTCAGGCAACACAGATACGCAGTATTTT CASSPSSGNTDTQYF TRBV18 - once TRBJ2-3 15
TGTGCCAGCAGTTACGGGAGAGTCTATGGCTACACCTTC CASSYGRVYGYTF TRBV6-2/TRBV6-3 - - TRBJ1-2 13
TGTGCCAGTAGTTTCCCGGTCGGGGGGCGGAGTGGCTACACCTTC CASSFPVGGRSGYTF TRBV19 - - TRBJ1-2 15
TGTGCCACCGTGAGGACAATGAACACTGAAGCTTTCTTT CATVRTMNTEAFF TRBV2 - - TRBJ1-1 13
TGTGCCATCAGTACAGGGGCGAAAGGCTACACCTTC CAISTGAKGYTF TRBV10-3 TRBD1 - TRBJ1-2 12
TGTGCCAGCTTCCCCCGGGGGGACAGGGGGCTAGGCTACACCTTC CASFPRGDRGLGYTF TRBV5-5 TRBD1 - TRBJ1-2 15
TGTGCCAGCAGTGGGGCAGGGGGACGCGGGGAGCTGTTTTTT CASSGAGGRGELFF TRBV2 TRBD1 - TRBJ2-2 14